These T cell receptor beta chains were read from a single sample in a study of memory CD4+ T cells and cytomegalovirus serostatus. Measured with immunoSEQ multiplex PCR; TCRdb has only the in-frame clones, and not every one. The table has about 62,000 clones, roughly 76% seen once. Material: memory CD4+ T cells from blood. Source of these receptors: an adult in good health and CMV-seropositive. Each CDR3 is given without its conserved first and last residue.

J	V	CDR3
TRBJ1-2	TRBV28	ATKTGGRLVYGYT
TRBJ1-4	TRBV5-1	ASSLGVTNEKLF
TRBJ2-7	TRBV5-1	ASSPGPTSGGAYEQY
TRBJ2-3	TRBV19	ASSWGLAGGSTDTQY
TRBJ2-5	TRBV11-3	ASSSRQDQETQY
TRBJ2-3	TRBV5-1	ASSLGQSTDTQY
TRBJ1-2	TRBV28	ASSLGRGTYSNYGYT
TRBJ1-2	TRBV30	AWGTLGYGYT
TRBJ1-1	TRBV29-1	SVGRGGDSNTEAF
TRBJ2-1	TRBV5-4	ASSLGTKGDGEQF
TRBJ2-7	TRBV27	ASSTIQEREQY
TRBJ2-5	TRBV19	ASSMWGDQETQY
TRBJ2-1	TRBV19	ASSIGGRTTVGQF
TRBJ2-5	TRBV28	ASIGGGYQETQY
TRBJ2-6	TRBV10-3	AISVAGGSGANVLT
TRBJ1-5	TRBV10-2	ASSEGARQPQH
TRBJ1-2	TRBV28	ASSLSRGGYT
TRBJ1-1	TRBV30	AWNHGVEAF
TRBJ2-3	TRBV6-4	ASSRQGWTDTQY
TRBJ1-4	TRBV15	ATSRDGGPGEKLF
TRBJ2-7	TRBV5-5	ASSLGLVGEQY
TRBJ1-6	TRBV5-4	ASSTQGGISPLH
TRBJ1-4	TRBV5-6	ASSSWDRGREKLF
TRBJ1-4	TRBV4-3	ASSPARGYEKLF
TRBJ2-3	TRBV5-1	ASSLYQATDTQY
TRBJ2-1	TRBV10-3	AISWDRGGSYNEQF
TRBJ1-4	TRBV4-2	ASSQEVGQISKLF
TRBJ2-3	TRBV7-8	ASSQGGDTQY
TRBJ2-4	TRBV5-1	ASSLQGAKNIQY
TRBJ2-1	TRBV5-4	ASSLEQGYNEQF
TRBJ1-1	TRBV29-1	SVEEGGNTEAF
TRBJ2-5	TRBV28	ASSHPPLQETQY
TRBJ1-1	TRBV30	AWIRSDRANTEAF
TRBJ2-7	TRBV6-5	ASSPDMSSYEQY
TRBJ1-1	TRBV5-1	ASSTRESDTEAF
TRBJ1-3	TRBV15	ATSTIPAPGGGNTIY
TRBJ1-2	TRBV29-1	SVERPGGGGYT
TRBJ2-7	TRBV28	ASGGEGMY
TRBJ2-7	TRBV13	ASSLGRGGGYEQY
TRBJ2-7	TRBV28	ASSREGSSYEQY
TRBJ2-7	TRBV5-1	ASSVQTTAAYEQY
TRBJ2-7	TRBV6-1	ASSSADGYEQY
TRBJ2-3	TRBV7-9	ASSRAHPTDTQY
TRBJ1-5	TRBV12-5	ASDRPPPQENQPQH
TRBJ2-1	TRBV12-5	ASGLLLAGAYNEQF
TRBJ2-7	TRBV7-9	ASSLESTGQY
TRBJ1-1	TRBV6-5	ASDSGAHTEAF
TRBJ1-1	TRBV7-2	ASSPNGGVAF
TRBJ2-1	TRBV28	ASSPISWRGQSNEQF
TRBJ2-4	TRBV2	ASTIGGGRDIQY
TRBJ2-3	TRBV6-5	ASIGSTDTQY